The sequence of this T cell receptor (beta chain) was determined in a study of blood T cell repertoires in COVID-19. Study-wide background: Donors in the United States, Italy and Spain gave samples during acute or convalescent COVID-19.

Assay: immunoSEQ multiplex PCR; the TCRdb copy retains only in-frame clones and omits some. There are a few hundred thousand clones in the sample; approximately 77% occur only once, and 2.5% to 3.5% lies in the top ten. Material: peripheral blood. This TCR was sampled from a woman between 18 and 29 years old with acute or convalescent COVID-19.

The CDR3 DNA follows: TGTGCCAGCAGCTTGAGGCTAGCGGGTCTCTACGAGCAGTACTTC. Residues: CASSLRLAGLYEQYF. V gene TRBV5-6 combines with J gene TRBJ2-7, with 8 bases matching TRBD2. The V gene end was trimmed by 1 base and the J gene end by 3 bases; junction bases not matched to a gene: 6. The CDR3 has 15 amino acids. Germline V gene lookup returns CDR1 SGHDT and CDR2 YYEEEE.